What follows are 13 T cell receptor beta chains derived from one specimen sequenced in a study of T cells in Graves' hyperthyroidism and ophthalmopathy. TCR beta CDR3 regions were amplified from RNA. The HTBI primer set was used in a first-round RT-PCR of the TCR CDR3. From the multiplex PCR reads, TCRdb called clonotypes with MiXCR, one entry per CDR3 protein. The sample shows hundreds of thousands of distinct CDR3 sequences, more than 14% of them seen only once. The sample taken for sequencing was blood. These receptors originate from a woman between 45 and 60 years old with Graves' ophthalmopathy.

This clonotype was counted ten times or more. V is TRBV29-1 and J is TRBJ1-1; no definite D call. CDR3 length: 14 amino acids. V was shortened by 7 bases and J by 0 bases, with 15 bases between the two germline ends. Germline lookup yields CDR1 SQVTM and CDR2 ANQGSEA. The CDR3 nucleotides are TGCAGCGCCGACAATCCCGATTTGAACACTGAAGCTTTCTTT. This codes for CSADNPDLNTEAFF. Based on the CDR3 plus reference TRBV29-1 and TRBJ1-1, the full variable domain is SAVISQKPSRDICQRGTSLTIQCQVDSQVTMMFWYRQQPGQSLTLIATANQGSEATYESGFVIDKFPISRPNLTFSTLTVSNMSPEDSSIYLCSADNPDLNTEAFFGQGTRLTVV.

The sample holds a few counts of this clonotype. The chain links TRBV29-1 to TRBJ2-3, with 14 bases lining up with TRBD2. The V and J ends lost 4 bases and 3 bases, in that order; junction bases with no gene match: 3. This CDR3 spans 15 amino acids. Per germline, CDR1 SQVTM and CDR2 ANQGSEA. The CDR3 sequence is CSVARLAGGTDTQYF. The DNA of the CDR3 is TGCAGCGTTGCCCGACTAGCGGGAGGGACAGATACGCAGTATTTT.

This clonotype has at least ten counts. The chain carries TRBV24-1 and TRBJ1-5, with 9 bases fitting TRBD1. The CDR3 has 19 amino acids. J was trimmed by 6 bases and V by 3 bases; bases with no gene match: 17. Germline values: CDR1 KGHDR, CDR2 SFDVKD. The CDR3 sequence is CATSDPGQGPKRAFQPQHF. In DNA form, the CDR3 reads TGTGCCACCAGTGATCCGGGACAGGGCCCTAAGAGGGCCTTTCAGCCCCAGCATTTT.

This clonotype was observed many times. This chain joins TRBV28 and TRBJ1-2; D is possibly TRBD1 (5 bases). V was trimmed by 6 bases and J by 11 bases, leaving 28 bases between them. Looked up from germline, CDR1 is MDHEN and CDR2 is SYDVKM. This CDR3 comprises 16 residues. The CDR3 here is CASRQTISSGAMKYTF. The CDR3 DNA reads TGTGCCAGCAGACAGACTATATCGTCCGGGGCCATGAAATACACCTTC.

The sample holds many counts of this clonotype. The chain employs TRBV18 and TRBJ2-5, with a weak D call TRBD2 (6 bases). With 3 bases removed from V and 7 bases from J, the gap between germline ends came to 18 bases. The CDR3 totals 15 residues. Germline values: CDR1 KGHSH, CDR2 LQKENI. The CDR3: CASSPTRERIRTQYF. CDR3 bases: TGTGCCAGCTCACCGACGCGGGAACGGATTCGGACCCAGTACTTC.

The sample holds many counts of this clonotype. This chain connects TRBV10-3 to TRBJ2-1, with TRBD2 matching 12 bases. Germline CDR1 is ENHRY and CDR2 is SYGVKD. The CDR3 is made up of 19 amino acids. V shed 6 bases, J shed 0 bases, and the junction held 12 bases outside the gene matches. The CDR3 region has the DNA TGTGCCATCAGATCCTCCGGGACTAGCGGGTCCCACTCCTACAATGAGCAGTTCTTC. It yields the protein CAIRSSGTSGSHSYNEQFF.

This clonotype appeared a few times. The CDR3 DNA sequence: TGCAGCGTTGAAGAGGGACAGGCGTTACAAGAGACCCAGTACTTC. Its translation is CSVEEGQALQETQYF. This chain uses TRBV29-1 with TRBJ2-5; 8 bases are shared with TRBD1. The CDR3 loop spans 15 amino acids. Germline trimming cut 0 bases from V and 2 bases from J; bases unmatched to any gene: 5. Germline lookup yields CDR1 SQVTM and CDR2 ANQGSEA.

This clonotype came up a few times. The V call is TRBV5-4, the J call TRBJ2-7, with 10 bases lining up with TRBD2. CDR3 length: 18 amino acids. CDR1 and CDR2 from the germline V gene are SGHNT and YYREEE (reference sequence). The V and J ends lost 1 base and 3 bases, in that order; junction bases with no gene match: 13. The DNA of the CDR3 is TGTGCCAGCAGCTTGTGGCTAGCGGGAGAGACTGCCGTCTACGAGCAGTACTTC. Amino acid sequence: CASSLWLAGETAVYEQYF.

This clonotype was detected ten times or more. The V and J genes are TRBV24-1 and TRBJ2-2; D is possibly TRBD1 (6 bases). In germline, CDR1 is KGHDR, CDR2 SFDVKD. V was trimmed by 3 bases and J by 4 bases, leaving 17 bases between them. The CDR3 loop spans 17 amino acids. CDR3 DNA: TGTGCCACCAGTGATAACAAACAGGGCCCCAGCACCGGGGAGCTGTTTTTT. This translates into CATSDNKQGPSTGELFF.

This clonotype was seen ten or more times. V usage is TRBV7-2 and J usage is TRBJ2-5, with D uncertain. Germline V gives CDR1 SGHTA, CDR2 FQGNSA. The CDR3 runs 11 residues. Deletions cut 4 bases from V and 10 bases from J, with 10 bases between. The CDR3 DNA reads as TGTGCCAGCAGCTCCCAATTAATCCAGTACTTC. Amino acids: CASSSQLIQYF. The full variable domain, rest sourced from reference TRBV7-2 and TRBJ2-5, is GAGVSQSPSNKVTEKGKDVELRCDPISGHTALYWYRQSLGQGLEFLIYFQGNSAPDKSGLPSDRFSAERTGGSVSTLTIQRTQQEDSAVYLCASSSQLIQYFGPGTRLLVL.

The chain joins TRBV7-2 to TRBJ1-5; 11 nucleotides align to TRBD1. The CDR3 totals 17 residues. Germline V gives CDR1 SGHTA, CDR2 FQGNSA. Trimming removed 0 bases from V and 9 bases from J; junction bases left unmatched: 10. CDR3 sequence reads: CASSLAAWDRGVWPQHF. The CDR3 DNA reads TGTGCCAGCAGCTTAGCGGCATGGGACAGGGGGGTTTGGCCCCAGCATTTT.

This chain links TRBV19 with TRBJ2-1; D remains unclear. The germline V gene has CDR1 LNHDA and CDR2 SQIVND (reference sequence). V dropped 7 bases and J dropped 8 bases, with 9 bases sitting between them. The CDR3 sequence is 11 residues long. CDR3 bases: TGTGCCAGTACGGGCCACCATGAGCAGTTCTTC. Its translation: CASTGHHEQFF.

This clonotype was seen at least ten times. The rearrangement links TRBV14 to TRBJ1-6; D unresolved. Germline CDR1 SGHDN, CDR2 FVKESK. The V end lost 5 bases, the J end lost 9 bases, and 17 bases lay between the germline ends. CDR3 size: 15 residues. CDR3 sequence reads: CASSSRWGSISPLHF. CDR3 in DNA: TGTGCCAGCAGCTCAAGATGGGGAAGTATTTCACCCCTCCACTTT.